Described below is a single T cell receptor (beta chain) sequence and its context. Its antigen is not identified. This entry belongs to a study of cytomegalovirus exposure and HLA in healthy donors. Study conclusions and caveats: CMV serostatus stood as the only immune exposure information on hand. A later analysis linked a missense DCLRE1C variant to TCR beta V- and J-gene trimming.

The PCR contained 60 Vbeta and 13 Jbeta primers. Source study methods: Approximately 72 million unique TCR beta chains, about 10 million of them shared, were counted by a later analysis. Some clones are missing from TCRdb's copy, which holds only in-frame ones; the method was immunoSEQ multiplex PCR. V and J calls plus clone size are reproduced from that table; the DNA served to infer D and trimming. The sample carries roughly 200,000 clones, 70% to 80% recorded once. V lost 0 bases to trimming and J lost 2 bases, with 10 bases between them. Germline V gene lookup returns CDR1 MGHRA and CDR2 YSYEKL. CDR3 size: 15 residues.

This TCR came from a male donor in good health and CMV-seronegative. The material sequenced was PBMCs. J is TRBJ1-2 and V is TRBV4-1; TRBD1 might be the D (6 bases). The CDR3 nucleotides are TGCGCCAGCAGCCAAGATACAGGGCGAAACTATGGCTACACCTTC. Amino acids: CASSQDTGRNYGYTF.